This entry concerns a single T cell receptor (beta chain). This entry is derived from a study of blood T cell repertoires in COVID-19. TCRdb's table, derived via immunoSEQ multiplex PCR, lists solely in-frame clones and lacks some. The table has 250,000 to 300,000 clones, 75% to 90% seen once. In germline, CDR1 is GTSNPN, CDR2 SVGIG (reference sequence). The CDR3 has 12 amino acids. Trimming removed 5 bases at V and 1 base at J, with 8 bases between. The sequence came from a woman aged 40-49 years who had recovered from COVID-19. The chain is built from TRBV30 and TRBJ1-1; D gene ambiguous. The sequenced sample consisted of peripheral blood. The CDR3 DNA sequence: TGTGCCTGGGGACGTTCGAACACTGAAGCTTTCTTT. It translates to CAWGRSNTEAFF.